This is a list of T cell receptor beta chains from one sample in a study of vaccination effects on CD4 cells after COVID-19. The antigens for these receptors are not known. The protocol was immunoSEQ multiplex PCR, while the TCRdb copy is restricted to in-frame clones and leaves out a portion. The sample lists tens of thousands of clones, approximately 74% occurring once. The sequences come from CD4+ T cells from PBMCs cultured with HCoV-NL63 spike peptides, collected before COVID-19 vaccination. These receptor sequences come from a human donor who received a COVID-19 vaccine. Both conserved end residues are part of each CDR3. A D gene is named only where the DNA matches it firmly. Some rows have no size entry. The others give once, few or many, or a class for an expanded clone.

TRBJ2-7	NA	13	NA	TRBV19	TGTGCCAGTAGTATAGGACACGGCTACGAGCAGTACTTC	CASSIGHGYEQYF
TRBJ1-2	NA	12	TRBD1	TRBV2	TGTGCCAGCAGGCTGACAGGGGACGGCTACACCTTC	CASRLTGDGYTF
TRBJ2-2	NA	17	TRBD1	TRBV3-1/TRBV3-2	TGTGCCAGCAGCCAAGGGGTATGGACAGGGGACACCGGGGAGCTGTTTTTT	CASSQGVWTGDTGELFF
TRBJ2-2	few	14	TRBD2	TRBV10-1	TGCGCCAGCAGAAGCGGGAGGGGACTCGGGGAGCTGTTTTTT	CASRSGRGLGELFF
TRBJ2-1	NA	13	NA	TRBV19	TGTGCCAGTAGTAATGCGGCCTACAATGAGCAGTTCTTC	CASSNAAYNEQFF
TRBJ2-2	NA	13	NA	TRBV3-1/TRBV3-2	TGTGCCAGCAGCCAAATCCGGGGCGGGGAGCTGTTTTTT	CASSQIRGGELFF
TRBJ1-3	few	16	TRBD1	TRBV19	TGTGCCAGTAGTGCCTCCAGGACAGGGGTTGGAAACACCATATATTTT	CASSASRTGVGNTIYF
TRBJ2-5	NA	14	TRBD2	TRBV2	TGTGCCAGTAGCGGGGGGGCCGATCAAGAGACCCAGTACTTC	CASSGGADQETQYF
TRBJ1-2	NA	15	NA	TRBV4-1	TGCGCCAACCTAGGTGGGAACACCGAAAACTATGGCTACACCTTC	CANLGGNTENYGYTF
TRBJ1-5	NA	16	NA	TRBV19	TGTGCCAGTAGAATCGGAACAGGGCGCCCTGATCAGCCCCAGCATTTT	CASRIGTGRPDQPQHF
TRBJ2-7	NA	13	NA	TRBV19	TGTGCCAGTAGTATAACCGCCCCCTACGAGCAGTACTTC	CASSITAPYEQYF
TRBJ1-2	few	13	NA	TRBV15	TGTGCCACCAGCACAAGGACAGTGGGAGGCTACACCTTC	CATSTRTVGGYTF
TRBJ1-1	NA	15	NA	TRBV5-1	TGCGCCAGCAGTTATTTGGGTATGGCGGGAACTGAAGCTTTCTTT	CASSYLGMAGTEAFF
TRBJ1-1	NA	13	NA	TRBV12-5	TGTGCTAGTGGTAGGGACGTTGGCCTGGAAGCTTTCTTT	CASGRDVGLEAFF
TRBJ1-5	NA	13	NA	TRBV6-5	TGTGCCAGCAGACCCGACAGGAATCAGCCCCAGCATTTT	CASRPDRNQPQHF
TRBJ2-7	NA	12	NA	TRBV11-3	TGTGCCAGCAGCATTCAGGGCCACGAGCAGTACTTC	CASSIQGHEQYF
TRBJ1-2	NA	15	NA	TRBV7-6	TGTGCCAGCAGCTTTCCCTCATTGACAGGTCGCGGCTACACCTTC	CASSFPSLTGRGYTF
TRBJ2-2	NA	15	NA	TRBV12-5	TGTGCTAGTGCCCCCGAAGGGGGAAGCACCGGGGAGCTGTTTTTT	CASAPEGGSTGELFF
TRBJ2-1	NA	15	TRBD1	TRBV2	TGTGCCAGCACCATTCGGACAGGGTGGGGCAATGAGCAGTTCTTC	CASTIRTGWGNEQFF
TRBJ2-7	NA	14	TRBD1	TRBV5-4	TGTGCCAGCAGCTTGTTCCAGGGGGATCACGAGCAGTACTTC	CASSLFQGDHEQYF
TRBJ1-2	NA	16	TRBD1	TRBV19	TGTGCCAGTAGTTTGGCAGCAGGGGGCGCAAACTATGGCTACACCTTC	CASSLAAGGANYGYTF
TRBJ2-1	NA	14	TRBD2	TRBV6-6	TGTGCCAGCAGCCCCAGGGAGGGAAGCAATGAGCAGTTCTTC	CASSPREGSNEQFF
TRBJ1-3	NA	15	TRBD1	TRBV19	TGTGCCAGTAGGAAGACAGGGAACCTTGGAAACACCATATATTTT	CASRKTGNLGNTIYF
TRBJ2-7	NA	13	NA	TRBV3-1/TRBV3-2	TGTGCCAGCAGCCACTCAGCGGCCTACGAGCAGTACTTC	CASSHSAAYEQYF
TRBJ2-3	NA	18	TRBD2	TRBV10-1	TGCGCCAGCAGTGAGTCGCCGGGACTAGCGGGTTTCACAGATACGCAGTATTTT	CASSESPGLAGFTDTQYF
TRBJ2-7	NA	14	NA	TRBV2	TGTGCCAGCAGTGACTTGGTAACCGCCGGCGAGCAGTACTTC	CASSDLVTAGEQYF
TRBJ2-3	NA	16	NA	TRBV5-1	TGCGCCAGCAGCTTGGTATTGTGGATTAGCACAGATACGCAGTATTTT	CASSLVLWISTDTQYF
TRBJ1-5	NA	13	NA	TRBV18	TGTGCCAGCTCACCTTCACAGGGCCAGCCCCAGCATTTT	CASSPSQGQPQHF
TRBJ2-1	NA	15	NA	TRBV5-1	TGCGCCAGCAGCGGCTCGGGACAAGTATACAATGAGCAGTTCTTC	CASSGSGQVYNEQFF
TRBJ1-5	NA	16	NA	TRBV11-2	TGTGCCAGCAGCTTAAGATCGGCGGGGGGGGATCAGCCCCAGCATTTT	CASSLRSAGGDQPQHF
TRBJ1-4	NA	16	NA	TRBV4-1	TGCGCCAGCAGGGACCGGGAAGGACAAGGTTATGAAAAACTGTTTTTT	CASRDREGQGYEKLFF
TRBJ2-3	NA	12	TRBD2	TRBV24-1	TGTGCCACTGCGGCGGGAGCCAGAACGCAGTATTTT	CATAAGARTQYF